This passage covers 20 T cell receptor beta chains from one sample sequenced in a study of chemoradiotherapy in HPV16-positive cancers. Generated by immunoSEQ multiplex PCR, the TCRdb table keeps only in-frame clones and is missing some. The sample shows 9,500 to 15,000 clones, more than 60% of them seen only once. The sample was gathered from a patient who underwent chemoradiotherapy. The receptors stem from a human donor with HPV-associated anogenital cancer.

The chain joins TRBV29-1 to TRBJ2-3; weak D call: TRBD2 (7 bases). Trimming cost V 3 bases and J 5 bases, with 18 bases left between them. CDR3 size: 15 residues. CDR1 and CDR2 (germline): SQVTM, ANQGSEA. Here the CDR3 DNA reads TGCAGCGTTGAGGCGGGGGCCCCTCTTGAAGATACGCAGTATTTT. It specifies CSVEAGAPLEDTQYF.

As regards this clone: Compared with germline, one end of the junction differs, possibly owing to a read error. The V and J genes are TRBV7-9 and TRBJ1-1; D remains ambiguous. Looked up from germline, CDR1 is SEHNR and CDR2 is FQNEAQ (reference sequence). The CDR3 is 13 amino acids. The CDR3 sequence is CASSLKLNAEAFF. In DNA, the CDR3 is TGTGCCAGCAGCTTAAAGTTGAACGCTGAAGCTTTCTTT.

The rearrangement links TRBV28 to TRBJ2-7; D perhaps matches TRBD1 (5 bases). Germline loops: CDR1 MDHEN, CDR2 SYDVKM. V gave up 3 bases and J gave up 2 bases, with 14 bases separating them. The length of the CDR3 is 15 residues. The CDR3 DNA sequence: TGTGCCAGCAGTTTTACCAACAGGATCGCCTACGAGCAGTACTTC. Protein sequence: CASSFTNRIAYEQYF.

This chain joins TRBV19 and TRBJ1-2, with D unresolved. V was pared by 7 bases and J by 8 bases, with 11 bases between. The V gene's germline CDR1 is LNHDA and CDR2 SQIVND (reference sequence). CDR3 length: 11 amino acids. CDR3 DNA: TGTGCCAGTAACGACATCGGAGGCTACACCTTC. Translated, it gives CASNDIGGYTF.

This clone was counted once. V usage is TRBV5-6 and J usage is TRBJ2-7; TRBD2 matches 7 bases. This CDR3 spans 16 amino acids. V lost 4 bases to trimming and J lost 2 bases; unmatched junction nucleotides: 12. Germline V gene sequence: CDR1 SGHDT, CDR2 YYEEEE. CDR3 sequence reads: CASSKRLGGGAYEQYF. For the CDR3, the DNA is TGTGCCAGCAGCAAACGTTTGGGTGGGGGGGCCTACGAGCAGTACTTC.

The sample holds one count of this clone. Here the CDR3 DNA reads TGTGCCAGCAGCAAACTAGACAGGGACACCGGGGAGCTGTTTTTT. Protein product: CASSKLDRDTGELFF. This chain joins TRBV27 and TRBJ2-2; 7 nucleotides agree with TRBD1. The CDR3 spans 15 residues. V lost 6 bases, J lost 3 bases, and 7 bases stayed unmatched. Germline CDR1 MNHEY, CDR2 SMNVEV (reference sequence).

The gene calls are TRBV6-5 and TRBJ2-1; D is uncertain. Germline-derived CDR1 and CDR2 are MNHEY and SVGAGI. The CDR3 is 14 amino acids. With 2 bases removed from V and 3 bases from J, the gap between germline ends came to 8 bases. This CDR3 reads CASSYLSGYNEQFF. CDR3 in DNA: TGTGCCAGCAGTTACCTTAGTGGCTACAATGAGCAGTTCTTC.

The genes are TRBV6-1 and TRBJ1-2, with a weak D call TRBD1 (6 bases). Trimming removed 2 bases at V and 5 bases at J, with 12 bases between. The CDR3 runs to 14 residues. The germline gives CDR1 MNHNS, CDR2 SASEGT. CDR3 DNA sequence: TGTGCCAGCAGTGAATCCTGGGGGGCGTATGGCTACACCTTC. Amino acid sequence: CASSESWGAYGYTF.

V usage is TRBV30 and J usage is TRBJ2-7; 9 bases are shared with TRBD1. Germline assignment: CDR1 GTSNPN and CDR2 SVGIG (reference sequence). The CDR3 consists of 14 residues. Unmatched junction bases numbered 9, after V lost 3 bases and J lost 6 bases. In DNA, the CDR3 is TGTGCCTGGAGCCCGGGACAGGGTGCAGGCGAGCAGTACTTC. Amino acids: CAWSPGQGAGEQYF.

The V and J genes are TRBV28 and TRBJ1-2; D is perhaps TRBD1 (5 bases). CDR3 size: 13 residues. Trimming cost V 3 bases and J 7 bases, with 12 bases left between them. Germline V gives CDR1 MDHEN, CDR2 SYDVKM. The DNA for the CDR3 is TGTGCCAGCAGTTTTGGGGCAGTGCGTGGCTACACCTTC. Translated, it gives CASSFGAVRGYTF.

This chain links TRBV5-6 with TRBJ1-5, with D perhaps matching TRBD1 (5 bases). Germline-derived CDR1 and CDR2 are SGHDT and YYEEEE. This CDR3 is 17 amino acids long. V lost 2 bases and J 6 bases, leaving 21 bases between the germline ends. CDR3 DNA sequence: TGTGCCAGCAGCTTTTTCATGGGGCTTGGTATTAGTCAGCCCCAGCATTTT. Its protein is CASSFFMGLGISQPQHF.

This rearrangement joins TRBV7-9 to TRBJ1-5; D might be TRBD1 (5 bases). V was trimmed by 3 bases and J by 4 bases, leaving 13 bases between them. Germline CDR1 is SEHNR and CDR2 is FQNEAQ (reference sequence). The CDR3 has 15 residues. CDR3 residues: CASSFGGIGNQPQHF. In nucleotides, the CDR3 is TGTGCCAGCAGCTTTGGGGGGATAGGGAATCAGCCCCAGCATTTT.

The gene calls are TRBV7-9 and TRBJ1-2; 8 bases are a match to TRBD1. This CDR3 comprises 14 residues. CDR1 is SEHNR and CDR2 is FQNEAQ in the germline V gene (reference sequence). V gave up 5 bases and J gave up 3 bases; unmatched junction bases: 5. The DNA of the CDR3 is TGTGCCAGCAGCGCAGGACAGGGTTACTATGGCTACACCTTC. Amino acid sequence: CASSAGQGYYGYTF.

The V and J genes are TRBV30 and TRBJ2-7; D tentatively fits TRBD1 or TRBD2 (6 bases each). The germline V gene has CDR1 GTSNPN and CDR2 SVGIG (reference sequence). The CDR3 contains 12 residues. The germline V and J ends were trimmed by 7 bases and 2 bases, with 12 bases remaining between them. CDR3 protein: CASGGPTYEQYF. In DNA, the CDR3 is TGTGCCTCCGGGGGCCCGACCTACGAGCAGTACTTC.

The chain is built from TRBV21-1 and TRBJ2-2; the DNA was not compared with TRBD2, the D call given in the table. TRBV21-1 represents a pseudogene. This CDR3 has 14 amino acids. CDR3 loop: CASSKGLAGGELFF. CDR3 sequence (DNA): TGTGCCAGCAGCAAAGGACTAGCGGGGGGGGAGCTGTTTTTT.

The V and J genes are TRBV9 and TRBJ2-7; D might be TRBD2 (6 bases). The V gene's germline CDR1 is SGDLS and CDR2 YYNGEE. Trimming removed 4 bases at V and 3 bases at J, with 11 bases between. This CDR3 is 13 amino acids long. CDR3 residues: CASSFNGGYEQYF. The CDR3 DNA is TGTGCCAGCAGCTTTAACGGGGGCTACGAGCAGTACTTC.

The chain employs TRBV29-1 and TRBJ1-1, with D possibly matching TRBD1 (5 bases). V was shortened by 5 bases and J by 1 base, with 17 bases between the two germline ends. This CDR3 region has 15 residues. Germline CDR1 and CDR2: SQVTM and ANQGSEA. In nucleotides, the CDR3 is TGCAGCGTTACTAATACGGGACTCCAGAACACTGAAGCTTTCTTT. This sequence encodes CSVTNTGLQNTEAFF.

This chain uses TRBV5-1 with TRBJ1-1; no definite D call. V lost 2 bases and J lost 0, with 11 bases in between. The CDR3 loop spans 15 amino acids. Per germline, CDR1 SGHRS and CDR2 YFSETQ. The CDR3 loop is CASSFQAGMNTEAFF. In DNA, the CDR3 is TGCGCCAGCAGCTTTCAGGCAGGTATGAACACTGAAGCTTTCTTT.

The rearrangement joins TRBV10-3 to TRBJ2-1, with D possibly TRBD1 on 5 matching bases. CDR3 size: 14 residues. Trimming shortened V by 6 bases and J by 8 bases, and 17 bases separated the two germline ends. Germline V gene lookup returns CDR1 ENHRY and CDR2 SYGVKD. In DNA form, the CDR3 reads TGTGCCATCAGAGGCCACAGGTCATTTGATGAGCAGTTCTTC. It yields the protein CAIRGHRSFDEQFF.

This clone was seen a few times. The rearrangement uses TRBV30 and TRBJ2-7; D remains unclear. V lost 5 bases, J lost 9 bases, and 14 bases lay in between. This CDR3 comprises 11 residues. The germline V gene encodes CDR1 GTSNPN and CDR2 SVGIG (reference sequence). CDR3: CAWVGPGMQYF. The CDR3 DNA sequence: TGTGCCTGGGTTGGACCTGGCATGCAGTACTTC.